The clone carrying this T cell receptor (beta chain) has just a few counts. Its antigen remains unidentified. This sample was included in a study of T cells in Graves' hyperthyroidism and ophthalmopathy. Study observations and caveats: Before onset, ophthalmopathy was predicted by the model a median 6.5 months earlier.

V trimming: 5 bases; J trimming: 4 bases; junction bases outside the gene matches: 1. The CDR3 extends over 12 amino acids. Germline assignment: CDR1 DFQATT and CDR2 SNEGSKA (reference sequence). Amplified TCR beta CDR3 regions came from RNA transcripts. The HTBI primer set served for first-round RT-PCR of the TCR CDR3. TCRdb independently ran MiXCR on the multiplex PCR reads; one entry per CDR3 protein. The data contain about 840,000 distinct CDR3 sequences, roughly 37% of them singletons. 10 ml of fresh peripheral blood supplied the PBMCs. This clonotype was sampled from a man between 18 and 29 years old with Graves' hyperthyroidism. The specimen was blood. The chain joins TRBV20-1 to TRBJ2-2, with 7 bases that match TRBD2. CDR3 coding DNA: TGCAGTGCTGGGGGGGGCACCGGGGAGCTGTTTTTT. It specifies CSAGGGTGELFF.